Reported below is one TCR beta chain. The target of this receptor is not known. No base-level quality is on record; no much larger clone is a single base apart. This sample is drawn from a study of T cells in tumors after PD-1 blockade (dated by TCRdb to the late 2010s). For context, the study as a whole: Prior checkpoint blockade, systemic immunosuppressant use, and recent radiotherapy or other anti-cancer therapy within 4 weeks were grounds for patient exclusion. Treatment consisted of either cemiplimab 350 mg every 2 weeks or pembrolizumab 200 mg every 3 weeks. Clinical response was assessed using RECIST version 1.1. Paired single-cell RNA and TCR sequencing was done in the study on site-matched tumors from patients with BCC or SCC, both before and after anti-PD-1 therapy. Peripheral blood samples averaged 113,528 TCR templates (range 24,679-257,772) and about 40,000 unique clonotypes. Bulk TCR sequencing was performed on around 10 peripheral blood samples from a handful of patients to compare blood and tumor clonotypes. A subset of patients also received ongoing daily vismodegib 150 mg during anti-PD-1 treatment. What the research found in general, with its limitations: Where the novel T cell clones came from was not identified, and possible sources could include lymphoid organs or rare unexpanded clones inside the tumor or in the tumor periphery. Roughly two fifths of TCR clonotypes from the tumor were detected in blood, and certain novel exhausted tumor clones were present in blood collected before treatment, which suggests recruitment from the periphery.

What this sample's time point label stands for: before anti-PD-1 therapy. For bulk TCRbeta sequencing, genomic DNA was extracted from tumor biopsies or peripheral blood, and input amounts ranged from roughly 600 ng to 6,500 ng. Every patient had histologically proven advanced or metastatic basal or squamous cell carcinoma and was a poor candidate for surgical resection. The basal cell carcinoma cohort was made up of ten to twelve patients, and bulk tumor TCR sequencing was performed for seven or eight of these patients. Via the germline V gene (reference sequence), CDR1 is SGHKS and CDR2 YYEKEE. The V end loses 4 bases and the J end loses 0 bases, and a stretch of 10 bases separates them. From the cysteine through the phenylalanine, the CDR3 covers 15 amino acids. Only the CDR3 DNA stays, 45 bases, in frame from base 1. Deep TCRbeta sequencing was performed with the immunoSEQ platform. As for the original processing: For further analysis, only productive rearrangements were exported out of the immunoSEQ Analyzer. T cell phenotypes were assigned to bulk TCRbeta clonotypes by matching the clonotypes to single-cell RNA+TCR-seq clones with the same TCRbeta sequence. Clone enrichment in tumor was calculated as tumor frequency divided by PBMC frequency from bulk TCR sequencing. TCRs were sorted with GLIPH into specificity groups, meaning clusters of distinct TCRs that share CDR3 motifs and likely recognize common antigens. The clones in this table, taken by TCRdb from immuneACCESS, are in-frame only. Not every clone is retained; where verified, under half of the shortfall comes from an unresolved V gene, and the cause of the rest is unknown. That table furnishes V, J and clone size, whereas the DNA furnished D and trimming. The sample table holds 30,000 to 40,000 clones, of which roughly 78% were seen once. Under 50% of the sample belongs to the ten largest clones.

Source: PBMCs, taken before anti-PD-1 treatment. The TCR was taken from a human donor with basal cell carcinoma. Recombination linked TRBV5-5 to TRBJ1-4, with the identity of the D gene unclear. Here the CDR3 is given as CASSLYRATNEKLFF. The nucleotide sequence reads TGTGCCAGCAGCCTTTACCGTGCAACTAATGAAAAACTGTTTTTT.